A single sample gave rise to the 29 T cell receptor beta chains below, sequenced in a study of Tregs in tolerant kidney transplant recipients. The repertoire was sequenced with immunoSEQ multiplex PCR; TCRdb's copy has only in-frame clones and lacks some. The clone table shows tens of thousands of clones, with the ten largest holding 0.7% to 0.95%. Sample: CD4+ T cells from blood, taken before the transplant. The receptors here all came from a human donor who received a combined kidney and bone marrow transplant.

About this clone: The read finishes 3 residues shy of the CDR3 end, and the germline J gene is used to complete it. The V call is TRBV7-9, the J call TRBJ2-5; D remains ambiguous. Trimming took off 5 bases at V and 2 bases at J, with 12 bases between the two ends. CDR3 length: 14 amino acids. The germline V gene has CDR1 SEHNR and CDR2 FQNEAQ (reference sequence). Incomplete CDR3 DNA: TGTGCCAGCAGCCCCCCGTCGGTACAAGAGACC. This translates into CASSPPSVQET. The entire CDR3 protein is CASSPPSVQETQYF. Together with reference TRBV7-9 and TRBJ2-5, the CDR3 gives the full variable domain: DTGVSQNPRHKITKRGQNVTFRCDPISEHNRLYWYRQTLGQGPEFLTYFQNEAQLEKSRLLSDRFSAERPKGSFSTLEIQRTEQGDSAMYLCASSPPSVQETQYFGPGTRLLVL.

Details on this clone: The read ends 3 residues early relative to the CDR3; the germline J gene fills the gap. The chain employs TRBV18 and TRBJ2-5, with a tentative D call TRBD1 (5 bases). From germline, CDR1 is KGHSH and CDR2 LQKENI. The CDR3 has 15 amino acids. V shed 1 base and J shed 1 base, with 10 bases lying between them. CDR3 DNA (partial): TGTGCCAGCTCACCACTGGGTGGGGCCCAAGAGACC. Protein product: CASSPLGGAQET. Given in full, the CDR3 is CASSPLGGAQETQYF.

Regarding this clone: The CDR3 goes on 3 residues after the read ends, and that part is filled in from the germline J gene. This chain joins TRBV20-1 and TRBJ1-5; D might be TRBD1 (6 bases). V lost 6 bases to trimming and J lost 2 bases, with 14 bases between them. This CDR3 is 14 amino acids long. Germline loops: CDR1 DFQATT, CDR2 SNEGSKA (reference sequence). CDR3 DNA (partial): TGCAGTGCCCCCTACAGGGTGGGCAATCAGCCC. Amino acid sequence: CSAPYRVGNQP. The full-length CDR3 reads as CSAPYRVGNQPQHF.

As concerns this clone: The CDR3 goes on 3 residues after the read ends, and that part is filled in from the germline J gene. The rearrangement joins TRBV16 to TRBJ1-4, with 7 bases that match TRBD1. The CDR3 runs 13 residues. CDR1 KGHSY and CDR2 FQNENV come from the germline V gene. Trimming removed 4 bases from V and 8 bases from J; junction bases left unmatched: 4. This chain's CDR3 is CASSPWDREKLFF. Partial CDR3 DNA: TGTGCCAGCAGCCCCTGGGACAGAGAAAAA.

About this clone itself: The read is 3 residues too short to cover the CDR3 end, so that end is filled in from the germline J gene. The chain recombines TRBV5-1 with TRBJ2-5, with D perhaps being TRBD1 or TRBD2 (6 bases each). CDR3 size: 16 residues. Per germline, CDR1 SGHRS and CDR2 YFSETQ. Trimming took 4 bases from V and 1 from J, leaving 17 bases between them. The CDR3 reads CASSRATGGLQETQYF. CDR3 DNA (partial): TGCGCCAGCAGCCGAGCGACAGGAGGGCTCCAAGAGACC.

Points on this clone: Read coverage stops 3 residues before the CDR3 terminus; the germline J gene supplies the remainder. The V gene is TRBV7-8, the J gene TRBJ2-7, with 9 positions matching TRBD1. The germline V gene encodes CDR1 SGHVS and CDR2 FQNEAQ. The CDR3 totals 16 residues. J lost 5 bases, V lost 5 bases, and 13 bases had no gene match. This chain's CDR3 is CASSVGGQGKKNEQYF. The part of the CDR3 DNA that was read is TGTGCCAGCAGCGTAGGAGGACAGGGGAAGAAGAACGAG.

As regards this clone: Coverage ceases 3 residues before the CDR3 finishes, and the germline J gene fills in the end. The chain uses TRBV6-1 and TRBJ1-5, with a weak D call TRBD1 (5 bases). The germline V gene has CDR1 MNHNS and CDR2 SASEGT. Trimming took 1 base from V and 0 from J, leaving 7 bases between them. The CDR3 totals 15 residues. The CDR3 bases that were read are TGTGCCAGCAGTGAAGTAGGGGTTAGCAATCAGCCC. Translated: CASSEVGVSNQP. The full CDR3 is CASSEVGVSNQPQHF.

For this clone: The observed sequence ends 3 residues before the CDR3 terminus, with the missing tail filled in from the germline J gene. The rearrangement uses TRBV6-2 or TRBV6-3 and TRBJ1-5, with TRBD1 as a possible D gene (6 bases). Per the germline V gene, CDR1 is MNHEY and CDR2 is SVGEGT. The CDR3 runs 13 residues. Trimming cost V 6 bases and J 9 bases, with 15 bases left between them. Partial CDR3 DNA: TGTGCCAGCAGGCACAACAGGGATTGGCCC. Its translation: CASRHNRDWP. From start to end, the CDR3 is CASRHNRDWPQHF.

Of note for this clone: The CDR3 end is not reached by the read, which stops 3 residues before it; the germline J gene fills it in. The chain combines TRBV18 with TRBJ2-7; 7 nucleotides match TRBD2. Trimming cost V 4 bases and J 5 bases; bases outside gene matches: 14. Germline-derived CDR1 and CDR2 are KGHSH and LQKENI. This CDR3 spans 16 amino acids. The CDR3 is CASSREGTNLRNEQYF. The CDR3 bases that were read are TGTGCCAGCTCACGGGAGGGGACTAACCTACGGAACGAG.

Notes on this clone: The DNA ends 3 residues before the CDR3 does, and the rest of the CDR3 is filled in from the germline J gene. The V and J genes are TRBV5-1 and TRBJ2-7, with 7 bases that match TRBD2. Trimming at V came to 3 bases and at J to 5 bases, leaving 8 bases not matched to a gene. The CDR3 runs 14 residues. The V gene's germline CDR1 is SGHRS and CDR2 YFSETQ. This CDR3 reads CASSSGLQPHEQYF. The DNA read from the CDR3 is TGCGCCAGCAGCTCGGGACTACAGCCCCACGAG.

Details on this clone: The CDR3 extends 3 residues past the end of the read, so its final part is completed from the germline J gene. This chain links TRBV6-4 with TRBJ2-1, with D maybe TRBD2 (5 bases). V dropped 10 bases and J dropped 0 bases, with 16 bases sitting between them. This CDR3 is built from 15 residues. From germline, CDR1 is MRHNA and CDR2 SNTAGT. CDR3 DNA (partial): TGTGCCACTCGGACTCACCCGAGCTCCTACAATGAG. Its protein is CATRTHPSSYNE. The whole CDR3 sequence reads CATRTHPSSYNEQFF.

Worth noting for this clone: The read ends 3 residues early relative to the CDR3; the germline J gene fills the gap. V is TRBV19 and J is TRBJ2-7; 10 positions match TRBD2. CDR3 length: 16 amino acids. V lost 4 bases, J lost 1 base, and 7 bases stayed unmatched. The germline CDR1 and CDR2 sequences are LNHDA and SQIVND (reference sequence). The DNA read from the CDR3 is TGTGCCAGTAGTAGGTCTAGCGGGAGTTTATCCTACGAG. Amino acid sequence: CASSRSSGSLSYE. The complete CDR3 sequence is CASSRSSGSLSYEQYF.

As for this clone: The read stops 3 residues short of the end of the CDR3; the missing end is completed from the germline J gene. The chain carries TRBV20-1 and TRBJ1-6; D might be TRBD1 (6 bases). There are 15 residues in the CDR3. The V end was cut by 3 bases, the J end by 7 bases, with 16 bases between. Germline loops: CDR1 DFQATT, CDR2 SNEGSKA (reference sequence). The covered CDR3 bases are TGCAGTGCTAGTATCCGGGACACAGCGAATTCACCC. This translates into CSASIRDTANSP. The whole CDR3 region reads CSASIRDTANSPLHF.

As to this clone: The read halts 3 residues ahead of the CDR3 end, with the missing end drawn from the germline J gene. V is TRBV18 and J is TRBJ1-6; D perhaps matches TRBD1 (5 bases). This CDR3 comprises 14 residues. The germline CDR1 and CDR2 sequences are KGHSH and LQKENI. V lost 3 bases to trimming and J lost 11 bases, with 14 bases between them. The sequenced CDR3 bases are TGTGCCAGCTCACCGGGGGGAGAGGGAACACCC. As protein: CASSPGGEGTP. The whole CDR3 sequence reads CASSPGGEGTPLHF.

In regard to this clone: The read stops 3 residues short of the end of the CDR3; the missing end is completed from the germline J gene. The rearrangement links TRBV20-1 to TRBJ2-1; D possibly corresponds to TRBD1 (6 bases). CDR1 and CDR2 from the germline V gene are DFQATT and SNEGSKA (reference sequence). V was pared by 7 bases and J by 4 bases, with 20 bases between. The length of the CDR3 is 15 residues. The CDR3 sequence is CSDQIDRLGYNEQFF. The part of the CDR3 DNA that was read is TGCAGTGACCAAATCGACAGGCTCGGATACAATGAG.

With regard to this clone: The CDR3 end is not reached by the read, which stops 3 residues before it; the germline J gene fills it in. V and J are TRBV5-1 and TRBJ2-7; TRBD1 is a possible D gene (6 bases). The CDR3 is made up of 13 amino acids. V was pared by 2 bases and J by 6 bases, with 12 bases between. Germline V gene data show CDR1 as SGHRS and CDR2 as YFSETQ. Incomplete CDR3 DNA: TGCGCCAGCAGCTTAGGGGGAGAGACCGAG. Translating gives CASSLGGETE. From start to end, the CDR3 is CASSLGGETEQYF.

Concerning this clone itself: Read coverage stops 3 residues before the CDR3 terminus; the germline J gene supplies the remainder. V is TRBV20-1 and J is TRBJ2-3; TRBD2 might be the D (6 bases). V dropped 6 bases and J dropped 0 bases, with 13 bases sitting between them. From germline, CDR1 is DFQATT and CDR2 SNEGSKA (reference sequence). The CDR3 sequence is 14 residues long. The CDR3 bases that were read are TGCAGTGCCTGGAGGGCTGATAGCACAGATACG. It specifies CSAWRADSTDT. The whole CDR3 protein is CSAWRADSTDTQYF.

This clone registers medium-sized (0.01 to 0.1%) by frequency. Sequencing ends 3 residues short of the CDR3 end; the germline J gene provides the rest. The chain recombines TRBV7-2 with TRBJ1-2; 10 bases align to TRBD1. Trimming took 5 bases from V and 3 from J; bases not matched to a gene: 3. Germline values: CDR1 SGHTA, CDR2 FQGNSA. The CDR3 loop spans 14 amino acids. The CDR3 spells CASSPGTGDYGYTF. The part of the CDR3 DNA that was read is TGTGCCAGCAGCCCCGGGACAGGGGACTATGGC. The full variable domain, rest sourced from reference TRBV7-2 and TRBJ1-2, is GAGVSQSPSNKVTEKGKDVELRCDPISGHTALYWYRQSLGQGLEFLIYFQGNSAPDKSGLPSDRFSAERTGGSVSTLTIQRTQQEDSAVYLCASSPGTGDYGYTFGSGTRLTVV.

On this clone: The read falls 3 residues short of the CDR3 end, and the missing part is taken from the germline J gene. The chain combines TRBV29-1 with TRBJ2-2, with D uncertain. Looked up from germline, CDR1 is SQVTM and CDR2 is ANQGSEA. The CDR3 loop spans 12 amino acids. The DNA read from the CDR3 is TGCAGTGCTATGAAGAACACCGGGGAG. This gives the protein CSAMKNTGE. The whole CDR3 protein is CSAMKNTGELFF.

A remark on this clone: From the germline J gene comes the end of the CDR3, since the read stops 3 residues before it. V and J are TRBV10-1 and TRBJ2-3; D is possibly TRBD2 (5 bases). The V end lost 5 bases, the J end lost 2 bases, and 14 bases lay between the germline ends. The CDR3 runs to 15 residues. Germline V gene sequence: CDR1 WNHNN, CDR2 SYGVQD (reference sequence). CDR3 protein: CASSSGLTPTDTQYF. The DNA read from the CDR3 is TGCGCCAGCAGTTCTGGACTTACCCCCACAGATACG.

With respect to this clone: The read stops 3 residues short of the end of the CDR3; the missing end is completed from the germline J gene. The chain uses TRBV19 and TRBJ2-5, with a tentative D call TRBD1 (5 bases). CDR3 size: 15 residues. Per the germline V gene, CDR1 is LNHDA and CDR2 is SQIVND (reference sequence). V lost 1 base, J lost 1 base, and 10 bases lay in between. The CDR3 bases that were read are TGTGCCAGTAGTATAGTTCGTACAGGCCAAGAGACC. Translating it yields CASSIVRTGQET. The CDR3 in its entirety is CASSIVRTGQETQYF.

Turning to this clone: The observed sequence ends 3 residues before the CDR3 terminus, with the missing tail filled in from the germline J gene. The chain employs TRBV7-3 and TRBJ2-2; 10 positions match TRBD1. CDR3 size: 16 residues. Germline V gives CDR1 SGHTA, CDR2 FQGTGA. Germline trimming cut 3 bases from V and 5 bases from J; bases unmatched to any gene: 6. CDR3 amino acids: CASSLRTGGRTGELFF. The DNA read from the CDR3 is TGTGCCAGCAGCTTGAGGACAGGGGGGAGGACCGGGGAG.

Concerning this clone: Read sequence stops 3 residues before the CDR3 end, and the germline J gene provides the missing end. The chain has TRBV20-1 and TRBJ2-7, with a weak D call TRBD2 (5 bases). This CDR3 is built from 13 residues. Germline V gene lookup returns CDR1 DFQATT and CDR2 SNEGSKA (reference sequence). With 3 bases removed from V and 0 bases from J, the gap between germline ends came to 9 bases. Partial CDR3 DNA: TGCAGTGCTAGCGGGGATAGCTCCTACGAG. Amino acids: CSASGDSSYE. The whole CDR3 reads CSASGDSSYEQYF.

Points on this clone: The read is 3 residues too short to cover the CDR3 end, so that end is filled in from the germline J gene. V usage is TRBV29-1 and J usage is TRBJ2-1; D is unresolved. This CDR3 is built from 12 residues. Germline V gives CDR1 SQVTM, CDR2 ANQGSEA. Trimming took 3 bases from V and 8 from J, leaving 11 bases between them. CDR3 DNA, as far as it was read: TGCAGCGTTGAGGTCCTCAAGGATGAG. Its protein product is CSVEVLKDE. The CDR3 in full is CSVEVLKDEQFF.

Incomplete CDR3 DNA: TGCAGTGCCACCCCTCTTAACCCGGAGGGCCAAGAGACC. Protein: CSATPLNPEGQET. The entire CDR3 protein reads CSATPLNPEGQETQYF. V gene TRBV20-1 combines with J gene TRBJ2-5, with a tentative D call TRBD2 (6 bases). The read stops 3 residues short of the end of the CDR3; the missing end is completed from the germline J gene. The CDR3 length is 16 residues. Germline CDR1 is DFQATT and CDR2 is SNEGSKA (reference sequence). V dropped 6 bases and J dropped 1 base, with 21 bases sitting between them.

On this clone: The read gets to within 3 residues of the CDR3 end, and the germline J gene fills in the rest. The chain has TRBV5-1 and TRBJ2-3; D is possibly TRBD1 (5 bases). Germline CDR1 is SGHRS and CDR2 is YFSETQ. CDR3 size: 15 residues. The V and J ends lost 1 base and 3 bases respectively, with 12 bases between them. CDR3 sequence: CASSLIGASTDTQYF. CDR3 bases read: TGCGCCAGCAGCTTGATTGGGGCGTCAACAGATACG.

With regard to this clone: With the read ending 3 residues before the CDR3 end, the germline J gene is used to fill in that end. The V and J genes are TRBV18 and TRBJ2-1; no firm D call. Trimming pared 3 bases from V and 0 bases from J, leaving 9 bases between. Germline values: CDR1 KGHSH, CDR2 LQKENI. This CDR3 is built from 15 residues. CDR3 DNA, as far as it was read: TGTGCCAGCTCACCGACACCAAGCTCCTACAATGAG. Translated, it gives CASSPTPSSYNE. Given in full, the CDR3 is CASSPTPSSYNEQFF.

Comments on this clone: The read ends 3 residues shy of where the CDR3 ends; the end is completed using the germline J gene. The chain uses TRBV2 and TRBJ2-5; 9 bases line up with TRBD1. The CDR3 has 13 amino acids. Unmatched junction bases numbered 3, after V lost 7 bases and J lost 3 bases. The germline CDR1 and CDR2 sequences are SNHLY and FYNNEI. CDR3 sequence: CASTGDREETQYF. Partial CDR3 DNA: TGTGCCAGCACCGGGGACAGGGAAGAGACC.

Points on this clone: The CDR3 end lies 3 residues beyond the end of the read and is filled in from the germline J gene. The chain recombines TRBV2 with TRBJ1-4; no clear D gene. With 10 bases removed from V and 8 bases from J, the gap between germline ends came to 17 bases. Germline-derived CDR1 and CDR2 are SNHLY and FYNNEI. The CDR3 extends over 13 amino acids. Partial CDR3 DNA: TGTGCCACCTTCCCCGGGGTCGGCGAAAAA. It encodes CATFPGVGEK. The full CDR3 sequence reads CATFPGVGEKLFF.